These 19 T cell receptor beta chains were sequenced from one sample in a study of a mutant IDH1 vaccine in newly diagnosed glioma. Time point: week 47, end of study. Topical imiquimod was applied with each vaccine dose, which held 300 ug of mutant IDH1 20-mer peptide. No cognate antigen is known for these TCRs. Clones were sequenced by immunoSEQ multiplex PCR, and TCRdb holds only the in-frame ones, with some missing. The table shows over 30,000 clones, with about 87% occurring only once. The source was PBMCs, collected from a glioma patient whose treatment included an IDH1 peptide vaccine. The receptors derive from a woman aged 30 to 39 with glioma.

This sequence joins TRBV29-1 and TRBJ2-6; possible D gene TRBD1, 6 bases. The CDR3 length is 14 residues. The germline V gene encodes CDR1 SQVTM and CDR2 ANQGSEA. V lost 5 bases and J 0 bases, leaving 8 bases between the germline ends. The DNA for the CDR3 is TGCAGCGTTACAGGGAGCTCTGGGGCCAACGTCCTGACTTTC. Protein sequence: CSVTGSSGANVLTF.

V usage is TRBV5-6 and J usage is TRBJ1-1, with 9 bases matching TRBD1. Germline CDR1 and CDR2: SGHDT and YYEEEE. The CDR3 sequence is 15 residues long. Unmatched junction bases numbered 7, after V lost 4 bases and J lost 3 bases. The CDR3 DNA is TGTGCCAGCAGCCCGAAGGACAGGGGCTACACTGAAGCTTTCTTT. This translates into CASSPKDRGYTEAFF.

This rearrangement joins TRBV29-1 to TRBJ2-3, with D possibly TRBD1 on 5 matching bases. Trimming pared 0 bases from V and 2 bases from J, leaving 9 bases between. The CDR3 is made up of 14 amino acids. Per the germline V gene, CDR1 is SQVTM and CDR2 is ANQGSEA. The CDR3 region is CSVEDQGPTDTQYF. CDR3 DNA sequence: TGCAGCGTTGAAGATCAGGGCCCCACAGATACGCAGTATTTT.

V gene TRBV12-1 combines with J gene TRBJ1-2; the D call TRBD1 from the table was never checked on the DNA. TRBV12-1 is an annotated pseudogene. The CDR3 contains 14 residues. This CDR3 is CASSFGDRGLGYTF. CDR3 sequence (DNA): TGTGCCAGCAGCTTCGGGGACAGGGGGCTAGGCTACACCTTC.

This chain uses TRBV19 with TRBJ2-2; 7 positions match TRBD2. Germline assignment: CDR1 LNHDA and CDR2 SQIVND (reference sequence). V lost 5 bases and J lost 6; bases outside the gene matches: 9. This CDR3 contains 15 residues. CDR3 sequence: CASSVPMGGSGELFF. DNA of the CDR3: TGTGCCAGTAGTGTCCCCATGGGGGGGTCCGGGGAGCTGTTTTTT.

V and J are TRBV30 and TRBJ2-7, with D unclear. Trimming removed 0 bases at V and 5 bases at J, with 5 bases between. The germline gives CDR1 GTSNPN, CDR2 SVGIG (reference sequence). The CDR3 totals 11 residues. The CDR3 here is CAWSVRDEQYF. The CDR3 region has the DNA TGTGCCTGGAGTGTACGGGACGAGCAGTACTTC.

The chain recombines TRBV4-2 with TRBJ2-3; 15 bases are shared with TRBD2. V dropped 2 bases and J dropped 0; count of bases not matched to a gene: 9. This CDR3 is 20 amino acids long. In germline, CDR1 is LGHNA, CDR2 YNFKEQ. The CDR3 DNA follows: TGTGCCAGCAGCCAACCGCTGGGGACTAGCGGGGGGCCTAGCACAGATACGCAGTATTTT. Translated, it gives CASSQPLGTSGGPSTDTQYF.

The CDR3 is CASSRASGIFSYEQYF. The CDR3 nucleotides are TGTGCCAGCAGCCGGGCCAGCGGGATCTTCTCCTACGAGCAGTACTTC. V gene TRBV5-5 combines with J gene TRBJ2-7; 7 nucleotides match TRBD2. V lost 4 bases to trimming and J lost 0 bases; unmatched junction nucleotides: 10. The CDR3 extends over 16 amino acids. The germline V gene encodes CDR1 SGHKS and CDR2 YYEKEE (reference sequence).

This clone was observed a single time. The chain joins TRBV5-6 to TRBJ2-7; 13 nucleotides line up with TRBD2. Germline-derived CDR1 and CDR2 are SGHDT and YYEEEE. This CDR3 region has 15 residues. The V and J ends lost 4 bases and 2 bases, in that order; junction bases with no gene match: 3. The CDR3 sequence is CASSQLAGGTYEQYF. CDR3 DNA: TGTGCCAGCAGCCAACTAGCGGGGGGGACCTACGAGCAGTACTTC.

This chain joins TRBV6-6 and TRBJ1-1; D is undetermined. V lost 7 bases, J lost 5 bases, and 8 bases lay in between. The germline gives CDR1 MNHNY, CDR2 SVGAGI (reference sequence). The CDR3 extends over 11 amino acids. In DNA, the CDR3 is TGTGCCAGCATTTATGGGACTGAAGCTTTCTTT. It specifies CASIYGTEAFF.

The V gene is TRBV5-6, the J gene TRBJ1-1; TRBD1 matches 7 bases. The CDR3 runs 15 residues. From germline, CDR1 is SGHDT and CDR2 YYEEEE. Losses at the gene ends were 4 bases for V and 2 bases for J; bases not matched to a gene: 8. The CDR3, as DNA: TGTGCCAGCAGCCTAGCGGACAGGCCCAACACTGAAGCTTTCTTT. Its protein is CASSLADRPNTEAFF.

The rearrangement uses TRBV7-2 and TRBJ2-4; D remains unclear. The CDR3 runs 12 residues. Trimming left V 1 base short and J 5 bases short, with 3 bases between. Germline values: CDR1 SGHTA, CDR2 FQGNSA. CDR3 amino acids: CASSLDQNIQYF. CDR3 in DNA: TGTGCCAGCAGCTTAGACCAAAACATTCAGTACTTC.

The rearrangement links TRBV9 to TRBJ2-5, with TRBD2 matching 12 bases. With V trimmed by 0 bases and J by 5 bases, 11 bases remained unmatched. The CDR3 covers 18 residues. The germline V gene has CDR1 SGDLS and CDR2 YYNGEE. CDR3 amino acids: CASSVASRSSGGAETQYF. The CDR3 DNA reads as TGTGCCAGCAGCGTAGCCTCCCGTTCTAGCGGGGGGGCGGAGACCCAGTACTTC.

V usage is TRBV29-1 and J usage is TRBJ1-2; D unclear. CDR1 is SQVTM, CDR2 ANQGSEA, per germline. CDR3 length: 12 amino acids. Deletions cut 3 bases from V and 7 bases from J, with 12 bases between. Here the CDR3 DNA reads TGCAGCGTTGAGGCCCGGCTAATTGGCTACACCTTC. Amino acid sequence: CSVEARLIGYTF.

This clone is a singleton in its sample. The chain combines TRBV7-9 with TRBJ1-2; TRBD1 aligns across 8 bases. Germline V lookup: CDR1 SEHNR, CDR2 FQNEAQ (reference sequence). CDR3 length equals 12 residues. V was clipped by 5 bases and J by 8 bases; unmatched bases: 4. CDR3 nucleotides: TGTGCCAGCAGCCGGGGACAGGAAGGCTACACCTTC. This codes for CASSRGQEGYTF. The full variable domain, its missing parts supplied by reference TRBV7-9 and TRBJ1-2, is DTGVSQNPRHKITKRGQNVTFRCDPISEHNRLYWYRQTLGQGPEFLTYFQNEAQLEKSRLLSDRFSAERPKGSFSTLEIQRTEQGDSAMYLCASSRGQEGYTFGSGTRLTVV.

This chain connects TRBV4-3 to TRBJ2-7; D is perhaps TRBD1 (6 bases). V lost 4 bases and J 0 bases, leaving 13 bases between the germline ends. Per the germline V gene, CDR1 is LGHNA and CDR2 is YSLEER. This CDR3 spans 15 amino acids. The CDR3 here is CASSRGQPSSYEQYF. CDR3 bases: TGCGCCAGCAGCCGAGGACAGCCTAGCTCCTACGAGCAGTACTTC.

This chain joins TRBV6-1 and TRBJ2-1; D is undetermined. CDR1 MNHNS and CDR2 SASEGT come from the germline V gene. This CDR3 has 10 amino acids. Trimming removed 5 bases at V and 8 bases at J, with 4 bases between. The chain's CDR3 is CASSRYEQFF. The CDR3 nucleotides read TGTGCCAGCAGTCGGTATGAGCAGTTCTTC.

This chain joins TRBV19 and TRBJ1-4; TRBD1 is a possible D gene (6 bases). V was shortened by 6 bases and J by 5 bases, with 13 bases between the two germline ends. Germline lookup yields CDR1 LNHDA and CDR2 SQIVND (reference sequence). The CDR3 totals 14 residues. The CDR3 nucleotides are TGTGCCAGTAGATACGGCGGGGGCAATGAAAAACTGTTTTTT. Translating it yields CASRYGGGNEKLFF.

This clone turned up a few times. This chain joins TRBV7-8 and TRBJ1-4; TRBD1 is a possible D gene (6 bases). The CDR3 covers 18 residues. Between the trimmed V and J ends, which lost 5 bases and 8 bases, there was a span of 27 bases. Germline V gene data show CDR1 as SGHVS and CDR2 as FQNEAQ. The CDR3 spells CASSPIDLSGAGREKLFF. CDR3 sequence (DNA): TGTGCCAGCAGCCCTATAGACCTGTCGGGGGCCGGGAGGGAAAAACTGTTTTTT. Full variable domain (missing parts from reference TRBV7-8 and TRBJ1-4): GAGVSQSPRYKVAKRGQDVALRCDPISGHVSLFWYQQALGQGPEFLTYFQNEAQLDKSGLPSDRFFAERPEGSVSTLKIQRTQQEDSAVYLCASSPIDLSGAGREKLFFGSGTQLSVL.